This T cell receptor (beta chain) was found in a study of a mutant IDH1 vaccine in newly diagnosed glioma. Study information: Patients were started on vaccination 4-6 weeks after radiotherapy alone, or with temozolomide cycles. Before enrollment, the patients had been treated with radiotherapy alone, temozolomide alone, or both together. Most of them had received both. The treated group averaged 40.4 years old and was about 60% male, roughly 40% female. Study-wide points: Pseudoprogression seemed unlinked to shifts in top peripheral T cell clonotypes.

This sample's time point: week 11, during vaccination. Vaccinated patients received 300 ug of mutant IDH1 20-mer peptide per dose, with topical imiquimod. TCRdb's table, derived via immunoSEQ multiplex PCR, lists solely in-frame clones and lacks some. The sample yields 60,000 to 75,000 clones, about 80% seen once. This clone was seen more than once but under ten times. Its antigen is still unknown. The sequencing here drew on PBMCs, taken from a glioma patient whose treatment included an IDH1 peptide vaccine. The TCR was taken from a man aged 30 to 45 with glioma.

This CDR3 reads CASSYSGGSQPQHF. The CDR3 DNA reads TGTGCCAGCAGTTACTCAGGGGGCAGTCAGCCCCAGCATTTT. The chain joins TRBV6-5 to TRBJ1-5, with 7 bases that match TRBD1. V lost 0 bases and J lost 6; bases outside the gene matches: 2. The CDR3 covers 14 residues. The germline CDR1 and CDR2 sequences are MNHEY and SVGAGI.